Shown below are 17 T cell receptor beta chains from a single sample sequenced in a study of CD8 T cells in Susac syndrome. The RNA, roughly 0.5 to 1 ug, was put through reverse transcription using random hexamers. From the immunoSEQ multiplex PCR reads, TCRdb called clonotypes with MiXCR, one entry per CDR3 protein. The sample lists 120,000 or so distinct CDR3 sequences, around 94% occurring once. Sequences were obtained from CD8+ T cells from PBMCs. The source of these receptors is a human donor with Susac syndrome.

J is TRBJ1-1 and V is TRBV27, with a weak D call TRBD1 (6 bases). The length of the CDR3 is 16 residues. V lost 3 bases and J 1 base, leaving 15 bases between the germline ends. Germline V gene lookup returns CDR1 MNHEY and CDR2 SMNVEV (reference sequence). CDR3 sequence reads: CASSFDSGAWNTEAFF. CDR3 bases: TGTGCCAGCAGTTTCGATTCGGGGGCTTGGAACACTGAAGCTTTCTTT.

The chain carries TRBV19 and TRBJ2-1; 9 nucleotides match TRBD2. Germline V CDR1 and CDR2: LNHDA, SQIVND (reference sequence). Unmatched junction bases numbered 4, after V lost 5 bases and J lost 2 bases. CDR3 size: 15 residues. This chain's CDR3 is CASSQGTSPYNEQFF. The CDR3 coding sequence is TGTGCCAGTAGTCAAGGGACTAGCCCCTACAATGAGCAGTTCTTC.

The chain combines TRBV4-1 with TRBJ2-7; a possible D gene is TRBD1 (5 bases). V lost 2 bases to trimming and J lost 1 base, with 9 bases between them. The CDR3 has 14 amino acids. In germline, CDR1 is MGHRA, CDR2 YSYEKL. The CDR3 protein is CASSQQQVSYEQYF. The CDR3 coding sequence is TGCGCCAGCAGCCAACAACAGGTATCCTACGAGCAGTACTTC.

This chain connects TRBV6-5 to TRBJ2-5; D is unresolved. V was shortened by 3 bases and J by 2 bases, with 10 bases between the two germline ends. The CDR3 has 14 amino acids. Germline CDR1 reads MNHEY; CDR2 reads SVGAGI. CDR3 in amino acids: CASSYLDGQETQYF. The CDR3 DNA is TGTGCCAGCAGTTATTTGGACGGGCAAGAGACCCAGTACTTC.

J is TRBJ2-3 and V is TRBV6-5; D remains unclear. The CDR3 runs to 13 residues. Per germline, CDR1 MNHEY and CDR2 SVGAGI. V gave up 5 bases and J gave up 2 bases, with 8 bases separating them. The DNA for the CDR3 is TGTGCCAGCAGTAGGGCCATCACAGATACGCAGTATTTT. It codes for CASSRAITDTQYF.

The rearrangement joins TRBV27 to TRBJ2-7; D could derive from TRBD1 or TRBD2 (5 bases each). The germline CDR1 and CDR2 sequences are MNHEY and SMNVEV (reference sequence). Trimming cost V 3 bases and J 4 bases, with 10 bases left between them. This CDR3 comprises 13 residues. This CDR3 is CASSLRGNYEQYF. The CDR3 DNA reads TGTGCCAGCAGTTTGAGGGGTAATTACGAGCAGTACTTC.

The chain links TRBV11-2 to TRBJ2-4; 7 bases agree with TRBD1. The V gene end was trimmed by 5 bases and the J gene end by 8 bases; junction bases not matched to a gene: 18. Germline CDR1 SGHAT, CDR2 FQNNGV. The CDR3 spans 17 residues. The CDR3 spells CASSPDLTGLPADIQYF. The CDR3 DNA follows: TGTGCCAGCAGCCCAGATTTGACAGGGCTCCCTGCCGACATTCAGTACTTC.

The V call is TRBV24-1, the J call TRBJ1-5; maybe TRBD1 (5 bases). CDR3 length: 14 residues. The V gene lost 5 bases and the J gene lost 3 bases, with 10 bases spanning the gap. Germline values: CDR1 KGHDR, CDR2 SFDVKD. The CDR3 spells CATSGGGLNQPQHF. Written as DNA, the CDR3 is TGTGCCACCAGTGGGGGCGGACTCAATCAGCCCCAGCATTTT.

The J gene is TRBJ2-5, the V gene TRBV4-2; D ambiguous. The V end lost 1 base, the J end lost 5 bases, and 17 bases lay between the germline ends. The CDR3 is 16 residues long. Germline CDR1 and CDR2: LGHNA and YNFKEQ. The CDR3, as DNA: TGTGCCAGCAGCCAAGTTAAGGCATCTGGGGTGGAGACCCAGTACTTC. Encoded protein: CASSQVKASGVETQYF.

This clonotype was picked up one time. V is TRBV20-1 and J is TRBJ2-4; possibly TRBD2 for D (6 bases). Germline CDR1 DFQATT, CDR2 SNEGSKA (reference sequence). V shed 6 bases and J shed 8 bases, with 14 bases lying between them. The length of the CDR3 is 12 residues. CDR3 nucleotides: TGCAGTGCGGGGACCGGCGGGGACATTCAGTACTTC. Translation: CSAGTGGDIQYF.

The chain combines TRBV28 with TRBJ2-7, with TRBD1 identical over 10 bases. CDR3 length equals 14 residues. Germline CDR1 and CDR2: MDHEN and SYDVKM. Trimming removed 8 bases from V and 4 bases from J; junction bases left unmatched: 8. CDR3 in amino acids: CASGRTGGRYEQYF. In DNA, the CDR3 is TGTGCCAGCGGACGGACAGGGGGTAGGTACGAGCAGTACTTC.

The rearrangement uses TRBV5-4 and TRBJ1-1, with 9 bases identical to TRBD1. CDR3 length: 14 residues. With V trimmed by 4 bases and J by 8 bases, 9 bases remained unmatched. The germline CDR1 and CDR2 sequences are SGHNT and YYREEE (reference sequence). CDR3 DNA: TGTGCCAGCAGCCCGGAACAGGGGGCGGACGAAGCTTTCTTT. Encoded protein: CASSPEQGADEAFF.

The V gene is TRBV12-3 or TRBV12-4, the J gene TRBJ1-5, with D perhaps TRBD1 (6 bases). Trimming left V 5 bases short and J 3 bases short, with 20 bases between. The CDR3 has 17 residues. DNA for the CDR3: TGTGCCAGCAGTAACCCCCGGGGGGCGGACTTCAATCAGCCCCAGCATTTT. Translated, it gives CASSNPRGADFNQPQHF.

The chain combines TRBV3-1 with TRBJ2-7; 8 bases fit TRBD2. This CDR3 is 15 amino acids long. Germline values: CDR1 LGHDT, CDR2 YNNKEL (reference sequence). V lost 1 base and J lost 4; bases outside the gene matches: 6. As DNA, the CDR3 is TGTGCCAGCAGCCAAGGTACGGGAGGGGGGTACGAGCAGTACTTC. Protein sequence: CASSQGTGGGYEQYF.

The chain recombines TRBV20-1 with TRBJ1-2, with a weak D call TRBD1 (6 bases). Trimming removed 8 bases from V and 6 bases from J, with 19 bases in between. CDR1 DFQATT and CDR2 SNEGSKA come from the germline V gene (reference sequence). CDR3 length: 13 amino acids. The CDR3 DNA is TGCAGTTACGACAGGTTTAACCCCCATGGCTACACCTTC. It codes for CSYDRFNPHGYTF.

The rearrangement uses TRBV4-1 and TRBJ2-3; either TRBD1 or TRBD2 may supply D (6 bases each). Deletions cut 4 bases from V and 5 bases from J, with 28 bases between. The V gene's germline CDR1 is MGHRA and CDR2 YSYEKL. The length of the CDR3 is 19 residues. In DNA form, the CDR3 reads TGCGCCAGCAGCCCCCCGTTCAGAGTCTTGCGGGAACAGGGAGATACGCAGTATTTT. Encoded protein: CASSPPFRVLREQGDTQYF.

The chain employs TRBV7-6 and TRBJ2-5; D not certain. Trimming stripped 8 bases from V and 2 bases from J, with 21 bases between. The CDR3 sequence is 16 residues long. Germline V gene sequence: CDR1 SGHVS, CDR2 FNYEAQ. The CDR3 DNA sequence: TGTGCCAGCCAGCTCACTCACCTCCCAGGACAAGAGACCCAGTACTTC. Its translation is CASQLTHLPGQETQYF.